Described below is a single TCR beta chain sequence and its context. No cognate antigen has been identified for it. No base-level quality is on record; no much larger clone is a single base apart. TCRbeta CDR3 regions were amplified from genomic DNA by means of the immunoSEQ Assay, a bias-controlled multiplex PCR. The authors' analysis ran thus. The number of nucleated cells in each sample was estimated from the amplification of reference gene primers within the assay. To quantify the absolute abundance of each unique TCRbeta CDR3 rearrangement, sequence reads were collapsed and filtered. For each sample, productive Simpson clonality was calculated as the square root of Simpson's diversity index over productive rearrangements. TCRdb took over this immuneACCESS table, retaining in-frame rearrangements with V and J assigned. Such tables are incomplete; in checked studies, under half of the missing clones stem from an unresolved V gene, and the remainder is unexplained. D and trimming come from the DNA, and the V and J calls and clone size come from that table. The table for this sample lists approximately 330,000 clones; around 87% of them were counted only once. The ten largest clones represent more than 3% of the sample.

The sample originates from a study of blood T cell repertoires in COVID-19 (TCRdb year 2020). Describing the broader study: Samples from collaborators originated in the United States, Italy and Spain and spanned both the acute and convalescent phases of COVID-19. The repertoires were released in a freely available public database intended as a resource for research on the immune response to SARS-CoV-2. Where available, HLA class I and class II types were obtained from metadata supplied by the sample provider rather than from assay-based typing. The prospective study material was composed of cDNA or gDNA derived from T cells, B-cell-depleted T cells, or PBMCs. Samples were obtained from the ongoing ImmuneRACE study (first 160 participants) and from roughly 1,300 subjects provided by 6 global collaborators. Subjects who had been exposed to COVID-19, were actively infected with it, or had recovered from it provided the deeply sampled blood TCRbeta repertoires that made up the dataset. Sample metadata almost always included a de-identified subject ID, COVID-19 status, age in years and sex. What the work shows at the level of the full study, not this receptor alone: Clinical and demographic metadata were provided uncurated, with the amount varying by source and participant.

Each collaborating institution followed its own protocols to collect whole blood in K2EDTA tubes. For TCRbeta analysis, collaborator samples were shipped as frozen whole blood, as isolated PBMCs, or as DNA extracted from either sample type. At the junction V is shortened by 5 bases and J by 0 bases, with 14 bases in between. From the cysteine up to the phenylalanine, the CDR3 has a length of 16 residues. Only CDR3 DNA remains: 48 bases, in frame from the first base. Via the germline V gene, CDR1 is SQVTM and CDR2 ANQGSEA. Rearrangement joined TRBV29-1 to TRBJ1-6; the D gene is perhaps TRBD1, from 6 matching bases. This TCR derives from a woman between 50 and 59 years old with active or convalescent COVID-19. The sample taken for sequencing was peripheral blood. The sequenced DNA: TGCAGCGTTCTCCTTCAGGGGAGCTCCTATAATTCACCCCTCCACTTT. This yields the protein CSVLLQGSSYNSPLHF.